One and the same sample provided the 16 T cell receptor beta chains below, sequenced in a study of blood T cell repertoires in COVID-19. The table came from immunoSEQ multiplex PCR; TCRdb's copy has only in-frame clones and leaves some out. The table includes 450,000 to 500,000 clones, about 90% detected once. Sample: PBMCs or T cells enriched from blood (not recorded which). The source of these receptors is a woman between 18 and 29 years old who had recovered from COVID-19.

The J gene is TRBJ2-7, the V gene TRBV5-4; no definite D call. V gave up 2 bases and J gave up 5 bases, with 5 bases separating them. Germline CDR1 SGHNT, CDR2 YYREEE (reference sequence). The length of the CDR3 is 11 residues. CDR3 coding DNA: TGTGCCAGCAGCTTCAAGCACGAGCAGTACTTC. It codes for CASSFKHEQYF.

The rearrangement links TRBV6-6 to TRBJ1-1, with D perhaps matching TRBD1 (6 bases). The CDR3 contains 14 residues. V gave up 6 bases and J gave up 1 base, with 12 bases separating them. Germline V gives CDR1 MNHNY, CDR2 SVGAGI (reference sequence). CDR3 coding DNA: TGTGCCAGCAGATCAGGGGTGAGGAACACTGAAGCTTTCTTT. Translated: CASRSGVRNTEAFF.

This rearrangement joins TRBV4-1 to TRBJ1-4; D not certain. Germline CDR1 reads MGHRA; CDR2 reads YSYEKL. The CDR3 spans 16 residues. V was clipped by 0 bases and J by 4 bases, with 12 bases between them. The chain's CDR3 is CASSQDGEQLNEKLFF. Here the CDR3 DNA reads TGCGCCAGCAGCCAAGATGGGGAGCAACTTAATGAAAAACTGTTTTTT.

This clone has a handful of counts. This chain connects TRBV9 to TRBJ1-1; 11 bases fit TRBD1. Germline CDR1 SGDLS, CDR2 YYNGEE. After removal of 0 bases from V and 4 bases from J, the junction contained 5 bases not matched to a gene. The CDR3 totals 16 residues. For the CDR3, the DNA is TGTGCCAGCAGCGTAGAAGGACAGGGGGCGGTCACTGAAGCTTTCTTT. Encoded protein: CASSVEGQGAVTEAFF.

The chain couples TRBV24-1 to TRBJ1-1, with TRBD1 as a possible D gene (6 bases). The V gene's germline CDR1 is KGHDR and CDR2 SFDVKD. The ends were cut back, 4 bases at V and 2 bases at J, with 10 bases in the middle. The CDR3 has 14 residues. CDR3 amino acids: CATSEGAGNTEAFF. DNA for the CDR3: TGTGCCACCAGTGAGGGGGCAGGTAACACTGAAGCTTTCTTT.

This clone was seen a few times. The chain couples TRBV7-9 to TRBJ1-1; TRBD1 is a possible D gene (5 bases). The V end was cut by 1 base, the J end by 6 bases, with 12 bases between. This CDR3 is 14 amino acids long. Germline-derived CDR1 and CDR2 are SEHNR and FQNEAQ (reference sequence). This CDR3 reads CASSLEGGTAEAFF. The CDR3 DNA sequence: TGTGCCAGCAGCTTAGAAGGAGGGACGGCTGAAGCTTTCTTT. Drawing the rest from reference TRBV7-9 and TRBJ1-1, the complete variable domain is DTGVSQNPRHKITKRGQNVTFRCDPISEHNRLYWYRQTLGQGPEFLTYFQNEAQLEKSRLLSDRFSAERPKGSFSTLEIQRTEQGDSAMYLCASSLEGGTAEAFFGQGTRLTVV.

This clone was seen a handful of times. V usage is TRBV5-1 and J usage is TRBJ1-3, with D possibly TRBD1 on 5 matching bases. The CDR3 spans 16 residues. Germline V lookup: CDR1 SGHRS, CDR2 YFSETQ. V lost 0 bases and J lost 0, with 10 bases in between. The CDR3 coding sequence is TGCGCCAGCAGCTTGGGGGGACTAACCTCTGGAAACACCATATATTTT. This encodes CASSLGGLTSGNTIYF.

This rearrangement joins TRBV19 to TRBJ2-3; 12 nucleotides align to TRBD2. Germline CDR1 reads LNHDA; CDR2 reads SQIVND (reference sequence). The CDR3 extends over 18 amino acids. The junction had 11 bases not matched to a gene; V was cut back by 2 bases and J by 5 bases. Here the CDR3 DNA reads TGTGCCAGTAGTATAAGCGGCTCACTAGCGGGGGGTGAAGATACGCAGTATTTT. Protein: CASSISGSLAGGEDTQYF.

This chain uses TRBV2 with TRBJ1-1; D may be TRBD1 (6 bases). This CDR3 comprises 14 residues. Germline V lookup: CDR1 SNHLY, CDR2 FYNNEI. Trimming removed 6 bases at V and 3 bases at J, with 14 bases between. The CDR3 loop is CASSMGGLDTEAFF. The CDR3 nucleotides are TGTGCCAGCAGCATGGGGGGGCTTGACACTGAAGCTTTCTTT.

This clone came up a few times. The chain couples TRBV29-1 to TRBJ2-7; 7 bases are a match to TRBD2. The CDR3 runs to 12 residues. J lost 3 bases, V lost 6 bases, and 5 bases had no gene match. CDR1 is SQVTM, CDR2 ANQGSEA, per germline. In DNA form, the CDR3 reads TGCAGCGTACTACGGGAGGACTACGAGCAGTACTTC. Its translation: CSVLREDYEQYF.

The chain joins TRBV18 to TRBJ2-7; D possibly corresponds to TRBD1 (6 bases). From germline, CDR1 is KGHSH and CDR2 LQKENI. The germline V and J ends were trimmed by 4 bases and 7 bases, with 20 bases remaining between them. This CDR3 region has 15 residues. This CDR3 is CASSQTGPNTEEQYF. The CDR3 nucleotides are TGTGCCAGCTCACAGACAGGCCCTAATACGGAAGAGCAGTACTTC.

This chain connects TRBV10-1 to TRBJ2-3, with TRBD2 matching 8 bases. The V gene's germline CDR1 is WNHNN and CDR2 SYGVQD (reference sequence). This CDR3 has 14 residues. Trimming at V came to 6 bases and at J to 3 bases, leaving 5 bases not matched to a gene. As DNA, the CDR3 is TGCGCCAGCAGATCGGCGGGGGGAACAGATACGCAGTATTTT. It translates to CASRSAGGTDTQYF.

This chain's CDR3 is CASSQGHTVNYGYTF. Written as DNA, the CDR3 is TGTGCCAGCAGCCAAGGTCATACGGTTAACTATGGCTACACCTTC. The rearrangement joins TRBV3-1 (or the pseudogene TRBV3-2) to TRBJ1-2; no firm D call. Per germline, CDR1 LGHDT and CDR2 YNNKEL (reference sequence). The CDR3 spans 15 residues. With 1 base removed from V and 1 base from J, the gap between germline ends came to 10 bases.

The chain is built from TRBV19 and TRBJ1-2; D not resolved. CDR1 LNHDA and CDR2 SQIVND come from the germline V gene (reference sequence). This CDR3 region has 14 residues. V lost 5 bases to trimming and J lost 1 base, with 11 bases between them. CDR3 sequence: CASSSTQLNYGYTF. Here the CDR3 DNA reads TGTGCCAGTAGTTCGACACAACTTAACTATGGCTACACCTTC.

The chain combines TRBV25-1 with TRBJ1-4; TRBD1 is a possible D gene (6 bases). From germline, CDR1 is MGHDK and CDR2 SYGVNS. The CDR3 is 15 amino acids. V lost 5 bases and J lost 7, with 17 bases in between. The CDR3 nucleotides read TGTGCCAGCAGTCCTGAGGGGGGGCGGGGTGAAAAACTGTTTTTT. Translation: CASSPEGGRGEKLFF.

V gene TRBV6-5 combines with J gene TRBJ2-2, with a possible D match to TRBD2 (5 bases). Per the germline V gene, CDR1 is MNHEY and CDR2 is SVGAGI. The germline V and J ends were trimmed by 7 bases and 3 bases, with 15 bases remaining between them. CDR3 length: 15 residues. CDR3: CASKPPQDYTGELFF. The CDR3 nucleotides read TGTGCCAGCAAACCACCGCAGGACTACACCGGGGAGCTGTTTTTT.